Following are 24 T cell receptor beta chains from one sample sequenced in a study of blood T cell repertoires in COVID-19. Here immunoSEQ multiplex PCR was the method, and the copy in TCRdb shows in-frame clones only, minus some. The data contain hundreds of thousands of clones, about 90% of them singletons. Sequencing was performed on PBMCs or T cells enriched from blood (not recorded which). The source is a man aged 25-40 years who had recovered from COVID-19.

The chain recombines TRBV4-1 with TRBJ2-3; 11 bases map to TRBD1. V was clipped by 0 bases and J by 4 bases; unmatched bases: 0. The CDR3 is 15 residues long. From germline, CDR1 is MGHRA and CDR2 YSYEKL. As DNA, the CDR3 is TGCGCCAGCAGCCAAGAGGGACAGGGGGCAGATACGCAGTATTTT. Its protein is CASSQEGQGADTQYF.

DNA for the CDR3: TGTGCCTGGAGTACGGTAGCGGGGGGCTACAATGAGCAGTTCTTC. This encodes CAWSTVAGGYNEQFF. This chain links TRBV30 with TRBJ2-1; 10 nucleotides match TRBD2. V was pared by 2 bases and J by 3 bases, with 4 bases of the junction left unmatched. The length of the CDR3 is 15 residues. Germline V lookup: CDR1 GTSNPN, CDR2 SVGIG (reference sequence).

The chain joins TRBV13 to TRBJ2-3; 11 nucleotides match TRBD2. The CDR3 has 17 amino acids. V trimming: 5 bases; J trimming: 3 bases; junction bases outside the gene matches: 10. The germline V gene encodes CDR1 PRHDT and CDR2 FYEKMQ (reference sequence). The CDR3 DNA reads TGTGCCAGCAGCCTCTCCTCGACTAGCGGGGAAACAGATACGCAGTATTTT. This encodes CASSLSSTSGETDTQYF. Full variable domain (remainder filled in from reference TRBV13 and TRBJ2-3): AAGVIQSPRHLIKEKRETATLKCYPIPRHDTVYWYQQGPGQDPQFLISFYEKMQSDKGSIPDRFSAQQFSDYHSELNMSSLELGDSALYFCASSLSSTSGETDTQYFGPGTRLTVL.

The chain joins TRBV2 to TRBJ2-5, with 11 nucleotides matching TRBD2. Germline trimming cut 3 bases from V and 11 bases from J; bases unmatched to any gene: 8. The V gene's germline CDR1 is SNHLY and CDR2 FYNNEI. The CDR3 has 14 residues. The CDR3 loop is CASSDRVAGGTQYF. In DNA form, the CDR3 reads TGTGCCAGCAGTGATAGGGTAGCGGGGGGGACTCAGTACTTC.

The J gene is TRBJ2-2, the V gene TRBV6-1; D unclear. Trimming stripped 2 bases from V and 0 bases from J, with 7 bases between. This CDR3 is 15 amino acids long. Germline V gene lookup returns CDR1 MNHNS and CDR2 SASEGT. DNA of the CDR3: TGTGCCAGCAGTGAATACCCGGCGAACACCGGGGAGCTGTTTTTT. This codes for CASSEYPANTGELFF.

V is TRBV9 and J is TRBJ2-7; D ambiguous. CDR1 is SGDLS and CDR2 is YYNGEE in the germline V gene. Deletions cut 0 bases from V and 1 base from J, with 11 bases between. The CDR3 is made up of 15 amino acids. The CDR3 DNA follows: TGTGCCAGCAGCGTAGCGCCAGCGCCGTCCTACGAGCAGTACTTC. The encoded protein is CASSVAPAPSYEQYF.

The chain recombines TRBV5-1 with TRBJ2-1, with 9 bases lining up with TRBD2. In germline, CDR1 is SGHRS, CDR2 YFSETQ. V gave up 2 bases and J gave up 5 bases; unmatched junction bases: 8. This CDR3 is 16 amino acids long. In DNA form, the CDR3 reads TGCGCCAGCAGCTTTGGGGCGGGAGGGCCCCACAATGAGCAGTTCTTC. This gives the protein CASSFGAGGPHNEQFF.

The chain recombines TRBV24-1 with TRBJ2-2; D perhaps matches TRBD2 (5 bases). The germline V and J ends were trimmed by 2 bases and 7 bases, with 10 bases remaining between them. Germline V gene lookup returns CDR1 KGHDR and CDR2 SFDVKD. The CDR3 loop spans 14 amino acids. The CDR3 coding sequence is TGTGCCACCAGTGATTACGAGGGAGTCGGGGAGCTGTTTTTT. Its protein product is CATSDYEGVGELFF.

This sequence joins TRBV4-3 and TRBJ2-3; TRBD2 is a possible D gene (6 bases). Germline CDR1 is LGHNA and CDR2 is YSLEER. The V gene lost 0 bases and the J gene lost 4 bases, with 11 bases spanning the gap. The CDR3 extends over 15 amino acids. CDR3 in amino acids: CASSQEGGGADTQYF. The CDR3 DNA reads TGCGCCAGCAGCCAAGAGGGGGGTGGCGCAGATACGCAGTATTTT.

The chain couples TRBV21-1 to TRBJ1-4; the DNA was not used to check the table's D call, TRBD1. TRBV21-1 is reported as a pseudogene. The CDR3 runs 17 residues. CDR3 sequence: CASSKLPGGSTNEKLFF. In DNA form, the CDR3 reads TGTGCCAGCAGCAAATTGCCAGGGGGCTCAACTAATGAAAAACTGTTTTTT.

The J gene is TRBJ1-2, the V gene TRBV9, with 10 bases identical to TRBD1. The V gene's germline CDR1 is SGDLS and CDR2 YYNGEE. The trim removed 4 bases at V and 1 base at J, leaving 4 bases unmatched. This CDR3 contains 15 residues. CDR3 nucleotides: TGTGCCAGCAGCCCCGGGACAGGGGTTAACTATGGCTACACCTTC. It codes for CASSPGTGVNYGYTF. The whole variable domain, remainder taken from reference TRBV9 and TRBJ1-2, is DSGVTQTPKHLITATGQRVTLRCSPRSGDLSVYWYQQSLDQGLQFLIQYYNGEERAKGNILERFSAQQFPDLHSELNLSSLELGDSALYFCASSPGTGVNYGYTFGSGTRLTVV.

The chain links TRBV24-1 to TRBJ1-2, with D possibly matching TRBD1 (6 bases). Germline V gene sequence: CDR1 KGHDR, CDR2 SFDVKD. The CDR3 length is 13 residues. Trimming removed 11 bases from V and 5 bases from J, with 17 bases in between. CDR3 nucleotide sequence: TGTGCCATCGCTACAGGGAACGCATATGGCTACACCTTC. Its protein product is CAIATGNAYGYTF.

This clone appeared once. This chain links TRBV28 with TRBJ2-1; 7 bases are a match to TRBD2. V was pared by 3 bases and J by 1 base, with 6 bases of the junction left unmatched. The germline V gene has CDR1 MDHEN and CDR2 SYDVKM. The CDR3 loop spans 16 amino acids. CDR3 loop: CASSFGGSGSYNEQFF. CDR3 bases: TGTGCCAGCAGTTTTGGCGGGAGTGGGTCCTACAATGAGCAGTTCTTC.

This chain connects TRBV10-3 to TRBJ1-2, with a possible D match to TRBD1 (6 bases). The CDR3 consists of 14 residues. Germline CDR1 ENHRY, CDR2 SYGVKD. Trimming stripped 4 bases from V and 6 bases from J, with 15 bases between. The CDR3 DNA is TGTGCCATCAGTGCGGAGACAGGTACCGATGGCTACACCTTC. Translated, it gives CAISAETGTDGYTF.

The rearrangement links TRBV7-9 to TRBJ2-1, with 11 bases lining up with TRBD2. Trimming cost V 1 base and J 8 bases; bases outside gene matches: 7. The CDR3 contains 16 residues. Germline V gene sequence: CDR1 SEHNR, CDR2 FQNEAQ (reference sequence). The CDR3 here is CASSLGTSGYGDEQFF. DNA of the CDR3: TGTGCCAGCAGCTTAGGGACTAGCGGGTATGGGGATGAGCAGTTCTTC.

The rearrangement joins TRBV14 to TRBJ2-3, with TRBD2 identical over 11 bases. The CDR3 consists of 17 residues. The germline CDR1 and CDR2 sequences are SGHDN and FVKESK. Germline trimming cut 4 bases from V and 0 bases from J; bases unmatched to any gene: 6. CDR3 sequence reads: CASSRGTSGFSTDTQYF. CDR3 DNA sequence: TGTGCCAGCAGCCGCGGGACTAGCGGTTTTAGCACAGATACGCAGTATTTT.

V and J are TRBV7-9 and TRBJ1-5; no definite D call. Between the trimmed V and J ends, which lost 5 bases and 9 bases, there was a span of 8 bases. The CDR3 runs 11 residues. Germline values: CDR1 SEHNR, CDR2 FQNEAQ (reference sequence). CDR3 amino acids: CASSAEWPQHF. CDR3 bases: TGTGCCAGCAGCGCGGAGTGGCCCCAGCATTTT.

In the case of this clone: One end of the junction does not line up with germline, which may come from a read error. The V and J genes are TRBV7-7 and TRBJ1-3; D not certain. Germline V lookup: CDR1 SSHAT, CDR2 FNYEAQ (reference sequence). The CDR3 totals 15 residues. CDR3 amino acids: CASSLGPGSGNTIYF. The CDR3 nucleotides are TGTGCTAGCAGCTTAGGTCCAGGTTCTGGAAACACCATATATTTT.

The chain combines TRBV7-2 with TRBJ2-2; TRBD2 agrees at 8 bases. The CDR3 sequence is 16 residues long. Trimming cost V 5 bases and J 0 bases; bases outside gene matches: 5. Germline assignment: CDR1 SGHTA and CDR2 FQGNSA. The CDR3 nucleotides are TGTGCCAGCAGCAAAAATAGCGGGGCGAACACCGGGGAGCTGTTTTTT. Encoded protein: CASSKNSGANTGELFF.

V and J are TRBV2 and TRBJ2-7, with a tentative D call TRBD2 (6 bases). The CDR3 is 13 residues long. Trimming shortened V by 5 bases and J by 5 bases, and 13 bases separated the two germline ends. Germline V CDR1 and CDR2: SNHLY, FYNNEI. The CDR3: CASSTSPPNEQYF. CDR3 sequence (DNA): TGTGCCAGCAGTACTAGCCCCCCAAACGAGCAGTACTTC.

The chain carries TRBV13 and TRBJ1-1; 8 bases are shared with TRBD1. Germline lookup yields CDR1 PRHDT and CDR2 FYEKMQ (reference sequence). V lost 5 bases to trimming and J lost 8 bases; unmatched junction nucleotides: 10. The CDR3 totals 14 residues. The DNA of the CDR3 is TGTGCCAGCAGCATGGGACAGGAAACCGTGGAAGCTTTCTTT. Protein product: CASSMGQETVEAFF.

This sequence joins TRBV5-1 and TRBJ1-2, with D possibly TRBD1 on 5 matching bases. Trimming removed 4 bases at V and 5 bases at J, with 18 bases between. The CDR3 runs 15 residues. CDR1 and CDR2 from the germline V gene are SGHRS and YFSETQ. This CDR3 reads CASSPSTAGTYGYTF. CDR3 in DNA: TGCGCCAGCAGCCCCTCGACAGCAGGAACTTATGGCTACACCTTC.

The chain joins TRBV27 to TRBJ2-3; the D is unclear. V gave up 5 bases and J gave up 0 bases, with 12 bases separating them. Per the germline V gene, CDR1 is MNHEY and CDR2 is SMNVEV (reference sequence). CDR3 size: 15 residues. Here the CDR3 reads CASSPSDRSTDTQYF. The CDR3 DNA is TGTGCCAGCAGTCCCAGCGATCGAAGCACAGATACGCAGTATTTT.

The chain has TRBV3-1 (or the pseudogene TRBV3-2) and TRBJ1-5, with D uncertain. Germline CDR1 is LGHDT and CDR2 is YNNKEL (reference sequence). This CDR3 is 18 amino acids long. Trimming shortened V by 5 bases and J by 2 bases, and 22 bases separated the two germline ends. CDR3 in amino acids: CASSFVQDLRVGNQPQHF. The CDR3 DNA reads as TGTGCCAGCAGCTTCGTTCAGGACTTAAGGGTGGGCAATCAGCCCCAGCATTTT.